This TCR beta chain is drawn from a study of Graves' ophthalmopathy and Graves' hyperthyroidism. At least ten counts were recorded for this clonotype. The CDR3 totals 13 residues. Germline CDR1 is SGHTA and CDR2 is FQGTGA. The V and J ends lost 3 bases and 5 bases respectively, with 10 bases between them. It was on clinical symptoms, serum thyroxine, TRAb, thyroid ultrasound and orbital computed tomography that diagnosis relied. Amplification from RNA transcripts yielded the TCR beta CDR3 regions. The workflow started with a first-round RT-PCR run with HTBI primers and then moved on to a second-round multiplex PCR. TCRdb ran MiXCR on the multiplex PCR reads and lists one entry per CDR3 protein. The sample comprises about 400,000 distinct CDR3 sequences, roughly 18% of which are singletons, and roughly 1.5% rests with the top ten.

Sample: peripheral blood. This receptor was obtained from a woman between 18 and 29 years old with Graves' ophthalmopathy. The V gene is TRBV7-3, the J gene TRBJ2-5; unclear D gene. CDR3 region: CASSFGPPETQYF. CDR3 DNA: TGTGCCAGCAGCTTTGGACCTCCGGAGACCCAGTACTTC.